This entry lists 9 T cell receptor beta chains sequenced from one sample in a study of beta chain features in type 1 diabetes (dated by TCRdb to the late 2010s). The receptor library was made with the immunoSEQ multiplex PCR assay. All of the isolated RNA was reverse transcribed with the High Capacity cDNA Reverse Transcription Kit, so expressed TCRB transcripts were sequenced. As stored in TCRdb, this immuneACCESS dataset retains in-frame rearrangements with V and J assigned. A fraction of the clones does not appear; measured against another copy, unresolved V genes explain less than half of the discrepancy, and the remainder lacks a known reason. Across this sample there are roughly 400,000 clones, with more than 13% seen only once. The ten top clones hold more than 0.015% of the sample. Sequencing used naive CD4+ T cells from blood. The label giving this sample's cell subset or site can be read as: true naive CD4+ T cells. These receptors were taken from a woman aged 18-29 years in good health.

This sequence joins TRBV7-3 and TRBJ2-1; TRBD2 aligns across 9 bases. The V gene end was trimmed by 2 bases and the J gene end by 8 bases; junction bases not matched to a gene: 7. The CDR3 totals 15 residues. Germline CDR1 reads SGHTA; CDR2 reads FQGTGA. The CDR3 region has the DNA TGTGCCAGCAGCTTAGCGGGGGGGCGATTAGATGAGCAGTTCTTC. Its translation: CASSLAGGRLDEQFF.

The chain couples TRBV18 to TRBJ2-5; TRBD2 matches 8 bases. J gave up 5 bases and V 0 bases, and 11 bases lay outside the gene matches. CDR3 size: 17 residues. Per the germline V gene, CDR1 is KGHSH and CDR2 is LQKENI. The CDR3 sequence is CASSPPMAGGPRETQYF. The CDR3 nucleotides read TGTGCCAGCTCACCACCGATGGCGGGAGGACCGAGGGAGACCCAGTACTTC. The whole variable domain, filled in from reference TRBV18 and TRBJ2-5, reads NAGVMQNPRHLVRRRGQEARLRCSPMKGHSHVYWYRQLPEEGLKFMVYLQKENIIDESGMPKERFSAEFPKEGPSILRIQQVVRGDSAAYFCASSPPMAGGPRETQYFGPGTRLLVL.

V usage is TRBV19 and J usage is TRBJ2-4; 8 positions agree with TRBD1. The germline V gene encodes CDR1 LNHDA and CDR2 SQIVND (reference sequence). The CDR3 loop spans 13 amino acids. With 6 bases clipped from V and 6 bases from J, the junction kept 4 bases outside the gene matches. The CDR3 bases are TGTGCCAGTAGCGTGGACAGGGCAAACATTCAGTACTTC. This codes for CASSVDRANIQYF.

This clone came up a few times. The V gene is TRBV28, the J gene TRBJ1-1; TRBD1 matches 8 bases. The CDR3 runs 14 residues. Germline loops: CDR1 MDHEN, CDR2 SYDVKM. J lost 1 base, V lost 6 bases, and 4 bases had no gene match. CDR3 region: CASRIGQGNTEAFF. The CDR3 DNA reads TGTGCCAGCAGAATAGGACAGGGGAACACTGAAGCTTTCTTT.

The CDR3 DNA is TGTGCCAGCACGACAGGTCTATCCTACGAGCAGTACTTC. Its protein product is CASTTGLSYEQYF. The rearrangement uses TRBV28 and TRBJ2-7, with a possible D match to TRBD1 (6 bases). V gave up 7 bases and J gave up 1 base, with 11 bases separating them. Germline CDR1 MDHEN, CDR2 SYDVKM. CDR3 length: 13 amino acids.

Only a few counts were recorded for this clone. V and J are TRBV28 and TRBJ1-1; no clear D. CDR1 and CDR2 from the germline V gene are MDHEN and SYDVKM. The V and J ends lost 5 bases and 4 bases respectively, with 8 bases between them. There are 12 residues in the CDR3. The CDR3 sequence is CASSPRGTEAFF. In DNA form, the CDR3 reads TGTGCCAGCAGTCCTCGGGGCACTGAAGCTTTCTTT.

This rearrangement joins TRBV23-1 to TRBJ2-7; D remains unclear. TRBV23-1 is identified as an open reading frame with a role that is uncertain. The CDR3 sequence is 16 residues long. V was clipped by 0 bases and J by 3 bases, with 15 bases between them. DNA of the CDR3: TGCGCCAGCAGTCAATCGCGGCAGCTTAGTGTCTACGAGCAGTACTTC. Encoded protein: CASSQSRQLSVYEQYF.

This clone has just a few counts. V gene TRBV28 combines with J gene TRBJ2-1, with TRBD2 identical over 13 bases. The CDR3 extends over 13 amino acids. CDR1 is MDHEN and CDR2 is SYDVKM in the germline V gene. V lost 8 bases and J lost 7; bases outside the gene matches: 2. The DNA for the CDR3 is TGTGCCAGCGGACTAGCGGGGGTTAATGAGCAGTTCTTC. This codes for CASGLAGVNEQFF.

The chain carries TRBV19 and TRBJ2-2, with 7 nucleotides matching TRBD1. V lost 6 bases, J lost 1 base, and 11 bases stayed unmatched. CDR3 length: 17 residues. Per germline, CDR1 LNHDA and CDR2 SQIVND (reference sequence). In DNA form, the CDR3 reads TGTGCCAGTAGAACGGGACAGTTCCTAGGGAACACCGGGGAGCTGTTTTTT. Amino acids: CASRTGQFLGNTGELFF.